Presented here are 22 T cell receptor beta chains from one specimen sequenced in a study of cytomegalovirus exposure and HLA in healthy donors. The PCR ran on 60 Vbeta and 13 Jbeta primers. TCRdb keeps only in-frame clones here, not all; method: immunoSEQ multiplex PCR. The sample includes around 200,000 clones. The sequencing sample was made of PBMCs. These receptors were collected from a woman aged 18-30 years in good health and CMV-seropositive.

This rearrangement joins TRBV7-6 to TRBJ1-4; possibly TRBD1 for D (5 bases). The CDR3 extends over 15 amino acids. CDR1 SGHVS and CDR2 FNYEAQ come from the germline V gene. Trimming cost V 5 bases and J 7 bases, with 17 bases left between them. The CDR3 spells CASSLAGGEGEKLFF. CDR3 bases: TGTGCCAGCAGCCTCGCGGGGGGGGAAGGTGAAAAACTGTTTTTT.

This clone counts as medium-sized (0.01 to 0.1%) by frequency. V and J are TRBV28 and TRBJ2-3; 8 positions match TRBD2. Germline V gives CDR1 MDHEN, CDR2 SYDVKM. After removal of 5 bases from V and 2 bases from J, the junction contained 3 bases not matched to a gene. The CDR3 covers 14 residues. Here the CDR3 reads CASSRGGSTDTQYF. CDR3 bases: TGTGCCAGCAGTCGCGGGGGGTCCACAGATACGCAGTATTTT.

The chain couples TRBV5-4 to TRBJ2-7, with D perhaps matching TRBD1 (6 bases). V lost 5 bases and J 0 bases, leaving 18 bases between the germline ends. Germline values: CDR1 SGHNT, CDR2 YYREEE (reference sequence). This CDR3 has 16 residues. CDR3: CASSLRWDISSYEQYF. Written as DNA, the CDR3 is TGTGCCAGCAGTTTAAGGTGGGACATAAGCTCCTACGAGCAGTACTTC.

The chain combines TRBV15 with TRBJ2-1; 7 positions match TRBD2. The CDR3 has 16 residues. The ends lost 0 bases at V and 4 bases at J; junction bases unmatched: 6. The germline CDR1 and CDR2 sequences are LNHNV and YYDKDF (reference sequence). CDR3 DNA sequence: TGTGCCACCAGCAGAGAAGCGGGGCCCCCTTACAATGAGCAGTTCTTC. This sequence encodes CATSREAGPPYNEQFF.

The gene calls are TRBV4-2 and TRBJ2-2; 7 bases align to TRBD1. With V trimmed by 3 bases and J by 6 bases, 4 bases remained unmatched. The germline CDR1 and CDR2 sequences are LGHNA and YNFKEQ. The length of the CDR3 is 14 residues. CDR3 bases: TGTGCCAGCAGCCAGGTCAGGGGGTCCGGGGAGCTGTTTTTT. Translating it yields CASSQVRGSGELFF.

V gene TRBV7-2 combines with J gene TRBJ2-5, with D unclear. The CDR3 length is 13 residues. Germline values: CDR1 SGHTA, CDR2 FQGNSA. Trimming took off 6 bases at V and 4 bases at J, with 12 bases between the two ends. The CDR3 spells CASREVATETQYF. CDR3 bases: TGTGCCAGCAGAGAGGTGGCAACAGAGACCCAGTACTTC.

The chain employs TRBV4-2 and TRBJ1-2; 9 bases match TRBD1. CDR3 length: 16 amino acids. The V gene's germline CDR1 is LGHNA and CDR2 YNFKEQ. Unmatched junction bases numbered 5, after V lost 2 bases and J lost 1 base. CDR3 in DNA: TGTGCCAGCAGCCAAAACGGACAGGGGCATAACTATGGCTACACCTTC. Its protein product is CASSQNGQGHNYGYTF.

The J gene is TRBJ1-2, the V gene TRBV7-2; D remains ambiguous. Trimming stripped 5 bases from V and 8 bases from J, with 21 bases between. The germline gives CDR1 SGHTA, CDR2 FQGNSA. The CDR3 runs to 15 residues. The CDR3 DNA sequence: TGTGCCAGCAGCCAAGCTAAGGAGACGTCAGAGGGCTACACCTTC. Amino acid sequence: CASSQAKETSEGYTF.

The chain carries TRBV7-2 and TRBJ1-1, with D possibly being TRBD1 (5 bases). Trimming removed 5 bases at V and 3 bases at J, with 16 bases between. The CDR3 sequence is 15 residues long. The germline CDR1 and CDR2 sequences are SGHTA and FQGNSA. The CDR3 reads CASSPTWGVDTEAFF. DNA of the CDR3: TGTGCCAGCAGCCCAACCTGGGGGGTAGACACTGAAGCTTTCTTT.

The gene calls are TRBV28 and TRBJ2-7; D unresolved. Deletions cut 6 bases from V and 7 bases from J, with 10 bases between. Germline V gene sequence: CDR1 MDHEN, CDR2 SYDVKM. The CDR3 extends over 11 amino acids. CDR3 amino acids: CASSPTREQYF. The CDR3 DNA reads TGTGCCAGCAGCCCGACCAGGGAGCAGTACTTC.

The rearrangement uses TRBV4-1 and TRBJ2-3; unclear D gene. Between the trimmed V and J ends, which lost 5 bases and 5 bases, there was a span of 8 bases. The CDR3 covers 12 residues. The germline gives CDR1 MGHRA, CDR2 YSYEKL. The CDR3 DNA sequence: TGCGCCAGCAGCTTCAGTCGAGATACGCAGTATTTT. Translation: CASSFSRDTQYF.

The chain joins TRBV7-9 to TRBJ2-5; tentative D call: TRBD1 (5 bases). CDR1 SEHNR and CDR2 FQNEAQ come from the germline V gene (reference sequence). With 5 bases removed from V and 1 base from J, the gap between germline ends came to 11 bases. The CDR3 contains 14 residues. This CDR3 reads CASSPQGGQETQYF. Here the CDR3 DNA reads TGTGCCAGCAGCCCCCAGGGCGGCCAAGAGACCCAGTACTTC.

This chain connects TRBV9 to TRBJ1-3; D may be TRBD1 (6 bases). V dropped 4 bases and J dropped 0 bases, with 14 bases sitting between them. CDR1 is SGDLS and CDR2 is YYNGEE in the germline V gene. The CDR3 contains 16 residues. CDR3 sequence: CASSPITGFSGNTIYF. In DNA, the CDR3 is TGTGCCAGCAGCCCAATTACAGGGTTCTCTGGAAACACCATATATTTT.

J is TRBJ2-5 and V is TRBV5-1, with D perhaps matching TRBD2 (5 bases). The end of the DNA is better explained by TRBJ2-7, so the J call may be wrong. Germline V gene data show CDR1 as SGHRS and CDR2 as YFSETQ. The CDR3 length is 16 residues. CDR3 DNA sequence: TGCGCCAGCGGCCCTTCCCTCGGAGGCCTATCCTACGAGCAGTACTTC. Protein sequence: CASGPSLGGLSYEQYF.

V gene TRBV6-6 combines with J gene TRBJ1-1; 10 bases agree with TRBD1. Germline lookup yields CDR1 MNHNY and CDR2 SVGAGI (reference sequence). The length of the CDR3 is 14 residues. V gave up 7 bases and J gave up 4 bases; unmatched junction bases: 6. The DNA for the CDR3 is TGTGCCAGCATCCAGGGACAGGGGCTCACTGAAGCTTTCTTT. Amino acids: CASIQGQGLTEAFF.

This chain uses TRBV6-1 with TRBJ1-6; D not certain. Per the germline V gene, CDR1 is MNHNS and CDR2 is SASEGT. The CDR3 is 15 amino acids. V dropped 4 bases and J dropped 0 bases, with 7 bases sitting between them. The CDR3, as DNA: TGTGCCAGCAGTGGTCCGAGCTCCTATAATTCACCCCTCCACTTT. Translated: CASSGPSSYNSPLHF.

The V gene is TRBV14, the J gene TRBJ2-5, with D tentatively TRBD2 (5 bases). V was shortened by 2 bases and J by 1 base, with 8 bases between the two germline ends. The CDR3 extends over 14 amino acids. The germline gives CDR1 SGHDN, CDR2 FVKESK. The CDR3 nucleotides are TGTGCCAGCAGCCAACCGGGGATCCAAGAGACCCAGTACTTC. It is translated as CASSQPGIQETQYF.

J is TRBJ2-7 and V is TRBV2, with D perhaps matching TRBD2 (6 bases). CDR3 length equals 13 residues. Germline V gene sequence: CDR1 SNHLY, CDR2 FYNNEI. Trimming took 10 bases from V and 3 from J, leaving 16 bases between them. The CDR3 DNA reads TGTGCCACCACGGAGGGTGCGGGCTACGAGCAGTACTTC. This codes for CATTEGAGYEQYF.

The chain is built from TRBV6-1 and TRBJ2-1, with a weak D call TRBD2 (6 bases). Per the germline V gene, CDR1 is MNHNS and CDR2 is SASEGT. With 11 bases removed from V and 4 bases from J, the gap between germline ends came to 15 bases. The CDR3 spans 13 residues. CDR3 nucleotides: TGTGCCTCGTGCGGGGTGCAGTACAATGAGCAGTTCTTC. Residues: CASCGVQYNEQFF.

V and J are TRBV30 and TRBJ1-4, with 11 nucleotides matching TRBD1. V lost 0 bases, J lost 8 bases, and 8 bases stayed unmatched. Germline CDR1 and CDR2: GTSNPN and SVGIG (reference sequence). The CDR3 is 16 amino acids. The DNA for the CDR3 is TGTGCCTGGAGTGTGGGACAGGGGGACCCCTACGAAAAACTGTTTTTT. Its translation is CAWSVGQGDPYEKLFF.

The J gene is TRBJ1-5, the V gene TRBV5-1; 7 nucleotides align to TRBD1. Germline CDR1 reads SGHRS; CDR2 reads YFSETQ. The V segment lost 4 bases and the J segment 2 bases; nucleotides outside the gene matches: 3. The CDR3 contains 14 residues. DNA for the CDR3: TGCGCCAGCAGCGCAGGACAGGGCAATCAGCCCCAGCATTTT. It encodes CASSAGQGNQPQHF.

The chain carries TRBV4-1 and TRBJ2-1; 8 bases map to TRBD1. With 1 base clipped from V and 0 bases from J, the junction kept 8 bases outside the gene matches. This CDR3 is built from 18 residues. Germline CDR1 is MGHRA and CDR2 is YSYEKL. CDR3 in DNA: TGCGCCAGCAGCCAAGGCTGGACAGGGATGAACTCCTACAATGAGCAGTTCTTC. This translates into CASSQGWTGMNSYNEQFF.